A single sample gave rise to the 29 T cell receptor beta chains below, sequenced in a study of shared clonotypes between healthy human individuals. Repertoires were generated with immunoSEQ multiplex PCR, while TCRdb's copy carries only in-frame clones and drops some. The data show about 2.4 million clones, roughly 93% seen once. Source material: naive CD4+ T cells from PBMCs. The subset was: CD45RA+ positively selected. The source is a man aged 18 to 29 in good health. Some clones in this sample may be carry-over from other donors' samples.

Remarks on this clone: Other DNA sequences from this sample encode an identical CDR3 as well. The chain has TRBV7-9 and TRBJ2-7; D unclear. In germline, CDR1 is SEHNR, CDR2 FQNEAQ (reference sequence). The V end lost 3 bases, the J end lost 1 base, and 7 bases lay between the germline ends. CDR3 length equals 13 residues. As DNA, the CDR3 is TGTGCCAGCAGCTTCCAAGGTTCCTACGAGCAGTACTTC. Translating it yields CASSFQGSYEQYF.

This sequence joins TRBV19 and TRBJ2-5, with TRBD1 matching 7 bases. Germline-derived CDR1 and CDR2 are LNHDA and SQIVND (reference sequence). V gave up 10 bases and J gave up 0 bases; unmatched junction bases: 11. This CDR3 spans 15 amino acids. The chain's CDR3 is CATSPLDRDQETQYF. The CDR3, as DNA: TGTGCCACCTCTCCCCTTGACAGGGACCAAGAGACCCAGTACTTC.

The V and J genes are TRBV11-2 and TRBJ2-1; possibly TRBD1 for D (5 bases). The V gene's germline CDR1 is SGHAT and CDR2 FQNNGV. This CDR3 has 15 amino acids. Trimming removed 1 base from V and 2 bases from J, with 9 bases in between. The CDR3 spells CASSLGAGTYNEQFF. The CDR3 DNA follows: TGTGCCAGCAGCTTAGGGGCAGGGACCTACAATGAGCAGTTCTTC.

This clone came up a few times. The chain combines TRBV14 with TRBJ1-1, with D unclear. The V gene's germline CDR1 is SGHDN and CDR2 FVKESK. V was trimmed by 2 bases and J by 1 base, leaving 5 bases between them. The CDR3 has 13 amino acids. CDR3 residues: CASSQNTNTEAFF. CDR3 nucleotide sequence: TGTGCCAGCAGCCAAAACACGAACACTGAAGCTTTCTTT.

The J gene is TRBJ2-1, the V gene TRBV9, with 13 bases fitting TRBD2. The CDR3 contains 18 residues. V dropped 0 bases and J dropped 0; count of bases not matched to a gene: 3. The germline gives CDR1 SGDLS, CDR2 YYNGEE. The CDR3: CASSVVGLAGSSYNEQFF. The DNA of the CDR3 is TGTGCCAGCAGCGTAGTGGGACTAGCGGGGAGCTCCTACAATGAGCAGTTCTTC. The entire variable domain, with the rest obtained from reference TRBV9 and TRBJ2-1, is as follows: DSGVTQTPKHLITATGQRVTLRCSPRSGDLSVYWYQQSLDQGLQFLIQYYNGEERAKGNILERFSAQQFPDLHSELNLSSLELGDSALYFCASSVVGLAGSSYNEQFFGPGTRLTVL.

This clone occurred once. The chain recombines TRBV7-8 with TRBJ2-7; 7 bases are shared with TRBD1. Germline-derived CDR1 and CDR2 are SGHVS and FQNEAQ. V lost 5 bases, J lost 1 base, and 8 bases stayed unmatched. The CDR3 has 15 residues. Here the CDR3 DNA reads TGTGCCAGCAGCACTCAATCAGGGGGTTCCTACGAGCAGTACTTC. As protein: CASSTQSGGSYEQYF.

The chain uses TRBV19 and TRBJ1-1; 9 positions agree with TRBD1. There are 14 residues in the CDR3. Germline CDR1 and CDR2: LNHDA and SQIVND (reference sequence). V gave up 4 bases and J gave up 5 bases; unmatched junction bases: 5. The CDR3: CASSSATGGTEAFF. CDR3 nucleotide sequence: TGTGCCAGTAGTAGTGCGACAGGGGGAACTGAAGCTTTCTTT.

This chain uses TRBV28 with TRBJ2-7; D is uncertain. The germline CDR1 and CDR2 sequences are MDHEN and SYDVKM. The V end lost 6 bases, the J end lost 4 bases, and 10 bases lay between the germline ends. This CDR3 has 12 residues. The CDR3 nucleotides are TGTGCCAGCAGGTCTACAGCTTACGAGCAGTACTTC. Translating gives CASRSTAYEQYF.

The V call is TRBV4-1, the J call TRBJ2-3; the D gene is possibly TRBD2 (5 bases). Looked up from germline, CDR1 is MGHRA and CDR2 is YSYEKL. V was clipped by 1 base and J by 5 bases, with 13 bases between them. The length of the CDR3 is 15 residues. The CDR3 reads CASSQVQVAKDTQYF. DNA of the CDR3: TGCGCCAGCAGCCAAGTTCAGGTAGCGAAAGATACGCAGTATTTT.

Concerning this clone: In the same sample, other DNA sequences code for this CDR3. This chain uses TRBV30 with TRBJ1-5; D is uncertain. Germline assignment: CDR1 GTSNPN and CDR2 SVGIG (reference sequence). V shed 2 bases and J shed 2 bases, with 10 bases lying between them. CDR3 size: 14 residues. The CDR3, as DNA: TGTGCCTGGAGTAGAGAAGTCGGCAATCAGCCCCAGCATTTT. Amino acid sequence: CAWSREVGNQPQHF.

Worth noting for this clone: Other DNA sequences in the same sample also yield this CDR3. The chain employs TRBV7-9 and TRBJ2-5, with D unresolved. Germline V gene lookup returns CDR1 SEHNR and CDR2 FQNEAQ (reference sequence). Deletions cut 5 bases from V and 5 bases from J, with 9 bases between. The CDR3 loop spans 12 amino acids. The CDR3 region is CASSLGRETQYF. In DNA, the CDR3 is TGTGCCAGCAGCCTCGGGCGGGAGACCCAGTACTTC.

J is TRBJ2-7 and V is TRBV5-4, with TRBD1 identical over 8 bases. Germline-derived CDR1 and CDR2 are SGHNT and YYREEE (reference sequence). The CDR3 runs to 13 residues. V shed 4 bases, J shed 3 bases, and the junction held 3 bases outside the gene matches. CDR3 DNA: TGTGCCAGCAGCCCCACAGGGGGCTACGAGCAGTACTTC. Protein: CASSPTGGYEQYF.

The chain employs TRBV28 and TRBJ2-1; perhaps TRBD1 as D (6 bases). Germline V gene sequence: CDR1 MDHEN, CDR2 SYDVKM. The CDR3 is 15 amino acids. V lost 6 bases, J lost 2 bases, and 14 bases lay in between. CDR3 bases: TGTGCCAGCAGCCCTGCCAGGGGAACCTACAATGAGCAGTTCTTC. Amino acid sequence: CASSPARGTYNEQFF.

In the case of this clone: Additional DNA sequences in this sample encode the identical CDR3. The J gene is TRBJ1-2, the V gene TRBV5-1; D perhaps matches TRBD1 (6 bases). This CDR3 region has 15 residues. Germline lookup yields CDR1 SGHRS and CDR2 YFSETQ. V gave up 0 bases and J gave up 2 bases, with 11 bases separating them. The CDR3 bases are TGCGCCAGCAGCTTGGCGGCAGGGGACAACTATGGCTACACCTTC. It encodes CASSLAAGDNYGYTF.

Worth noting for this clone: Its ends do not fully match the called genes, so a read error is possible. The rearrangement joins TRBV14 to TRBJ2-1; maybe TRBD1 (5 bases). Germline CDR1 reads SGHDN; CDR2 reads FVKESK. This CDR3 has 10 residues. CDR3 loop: CASSQRQLVF. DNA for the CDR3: TGTGCCAGCAGCCAACGACAGCTAGTCTTC.

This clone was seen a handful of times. The CDR3 region is CASSSSRGYTF. The CDR3 DNA sequence: TGTGCCAGCAGTTCGTCCCGGGGCTACACCTTC. The V and J genes are TRBV6-5 and TRBJ1-2; D remains unclear. This CDR3 is 11 amino acids long. CDR1 and CDR2 from the germline V gene are MNHEY and SVGAGI. Trimming shortened V by 4 bases and J by 8 bases, and 8 bases separated the two germline ends.

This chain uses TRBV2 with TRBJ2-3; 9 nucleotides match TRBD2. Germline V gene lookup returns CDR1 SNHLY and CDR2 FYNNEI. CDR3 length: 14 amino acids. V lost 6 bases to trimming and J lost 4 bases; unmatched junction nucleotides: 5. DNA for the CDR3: TGTGCCAGCAGGGGTAGCGGGAGCCCAGATACGCAGTATTTT. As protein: CASRGSGSPDTQYF.

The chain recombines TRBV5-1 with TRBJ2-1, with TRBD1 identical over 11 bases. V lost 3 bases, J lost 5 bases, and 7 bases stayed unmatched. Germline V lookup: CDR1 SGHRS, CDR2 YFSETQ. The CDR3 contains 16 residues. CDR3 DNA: TGCGCCAGCAGCTCCCTGGACAGGGGGCGAAACAATGAGCAGTTCTTC. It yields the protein CASSSLDRGRNNEQFF.

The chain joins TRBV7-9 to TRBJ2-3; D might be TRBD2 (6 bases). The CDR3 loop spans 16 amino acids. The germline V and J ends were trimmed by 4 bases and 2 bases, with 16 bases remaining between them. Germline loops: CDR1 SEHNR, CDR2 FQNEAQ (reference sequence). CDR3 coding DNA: TGTGCCAGCAGCTCGTTAGGTAGGACTACCACAGATACGCAGTATTTT. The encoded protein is CASSSLGRTTTDTQYF.

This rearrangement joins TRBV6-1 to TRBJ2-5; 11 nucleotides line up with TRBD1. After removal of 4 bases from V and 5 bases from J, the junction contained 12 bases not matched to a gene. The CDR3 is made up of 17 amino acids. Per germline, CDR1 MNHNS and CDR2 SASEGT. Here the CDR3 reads CASSVGWTGGAGETQYF. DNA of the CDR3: TGTGCCAGCAGTGTTGGGTGGACAGGGGGCGCGGGGGAGACCCAGTACTTC.

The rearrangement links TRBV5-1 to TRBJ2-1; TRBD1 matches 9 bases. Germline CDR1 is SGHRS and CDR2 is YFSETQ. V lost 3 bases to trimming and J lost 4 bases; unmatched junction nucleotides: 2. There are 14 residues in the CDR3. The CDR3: CASSWGTGYNEQFF. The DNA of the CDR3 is TGCGCCAGCAGCTGGGGGACAGGGTACAATGAGCAGTTCTTC.

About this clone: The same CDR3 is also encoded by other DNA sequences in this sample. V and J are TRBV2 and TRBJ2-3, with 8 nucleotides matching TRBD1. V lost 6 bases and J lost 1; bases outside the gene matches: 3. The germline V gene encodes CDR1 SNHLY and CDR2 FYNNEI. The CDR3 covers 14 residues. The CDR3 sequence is CASSPDRGTDTQYF. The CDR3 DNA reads TGTGCCAGCAGCCCGGACAGGGGCACAGATACGCAGTATTTT.

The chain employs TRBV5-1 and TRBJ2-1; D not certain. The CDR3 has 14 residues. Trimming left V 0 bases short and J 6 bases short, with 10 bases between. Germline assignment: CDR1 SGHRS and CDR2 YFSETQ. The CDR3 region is CASSLVPESNEQFF. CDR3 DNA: TGCGCCAGCAGCTTGGTGCCAGAATCCAATGAGCAGTTCTTC.

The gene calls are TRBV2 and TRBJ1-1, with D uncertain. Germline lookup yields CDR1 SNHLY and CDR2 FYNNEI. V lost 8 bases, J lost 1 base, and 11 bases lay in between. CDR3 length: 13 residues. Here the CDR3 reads CASRQESNTEAFF. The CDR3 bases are TGTGCCAGCCGCCAGGAATCGAACACTGAAGCTTTCTTT.

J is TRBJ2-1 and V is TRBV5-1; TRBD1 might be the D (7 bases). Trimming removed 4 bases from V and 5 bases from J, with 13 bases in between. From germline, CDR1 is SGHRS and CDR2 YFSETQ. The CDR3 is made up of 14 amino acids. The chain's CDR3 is CASSQGGPHNEQFF. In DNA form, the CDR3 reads TGCGCCAGCAGCCAGGGGGGACCACACAATGAGCAGTTCTTC.

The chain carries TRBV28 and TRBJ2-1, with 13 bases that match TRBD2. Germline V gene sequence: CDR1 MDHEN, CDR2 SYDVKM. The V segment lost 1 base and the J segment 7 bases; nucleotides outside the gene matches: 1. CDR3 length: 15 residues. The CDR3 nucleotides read TGTGCCAGCAGTTTATTGGGACTAGCGGGAAATGAGCAGTTCTTC. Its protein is CASSLLGLAGNEQFF.

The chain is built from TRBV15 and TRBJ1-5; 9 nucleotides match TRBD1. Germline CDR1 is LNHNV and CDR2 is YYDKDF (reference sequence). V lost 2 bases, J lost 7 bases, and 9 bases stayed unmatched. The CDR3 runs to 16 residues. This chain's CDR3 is CATSRSRQGGGQPQHF. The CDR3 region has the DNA TGTGCCACCAGCAGATCAAGACAGGGGGGTGGGCAGCCCCAGCATTTT.

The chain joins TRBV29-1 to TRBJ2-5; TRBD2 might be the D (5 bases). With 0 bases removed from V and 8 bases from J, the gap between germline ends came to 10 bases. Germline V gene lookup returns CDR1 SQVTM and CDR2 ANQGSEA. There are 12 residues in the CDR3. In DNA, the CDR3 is TGCAGCGTTGAAGATATCGGAGGAACCCAGTACTTC. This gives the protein CSVEDIGGTQYF.

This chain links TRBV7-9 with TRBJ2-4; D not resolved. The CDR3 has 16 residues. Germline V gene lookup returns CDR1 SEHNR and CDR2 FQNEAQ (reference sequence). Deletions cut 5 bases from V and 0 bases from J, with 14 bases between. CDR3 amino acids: CASSPTRNLAKNIQYF. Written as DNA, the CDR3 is TGTGCCAGCAGCCCCACCCGGAATCTAGCCAAAAACATTCAGTACTTC.